Listed below are T cell receptor beta chains from one sample, sequenced in a study of T cell repertoires in cytomegalovirus infection. Their target antigens are unknown. In TCRdb, the reads were re-called with MiXCR into one record per CDR3 protein. In the table there are approximately 910,000 distinct CDR3 sequences, around 32% of which are singletons. The starting material was cultured CD8+ T cells from PBMCs, obtained from culture after CMV antigen stimulation. The source is a human donor in good health (CMV status not recorded). Some clones in this sample may be carry-over from other donors' samples. Each CDR3 is given with its conserved first and last residue. Fields, in order: CDR3 protein, CDR3 DNA, V gene, D gene, clone size, J gene. D genes are given only for firm matches. Only some rows state a clone size, as once, few, many or a class for expanded clones.

CDR3 protein: CASSTFLLNRGPNTGELFF
CDR3 DNA: TGTGCCAGCAGTACGTTCTTATTAAACAGGGGCCCGAACACCGGGGAGCTGTTTTTT
V gene: TRBV27
D gene: TRBD1
clone size: NA
J gene: TRBJ2-2

CDR3 protein: CASSPPFSGVINTEAFF
CDR3 DNA: TGTGCCAGTAGTCCTCCCTTTTCAGGAGTAATTAACACTGAAGCTTTCTTT
V gene: TRBV19
D gene: NA
clone size: many
J gene: TRBJ1-1

CDR3 protein: CATLWITGGTNQPQHF
CDR3 DNA: TGTGCCACCCTTTGGATTACAGGGGGCACGAATCAGCCCCAGCATTTT
V gene: TRBV6-1
D gene: TRBD1
clone size: many
J gene: TRBJ1-5

CDR3 protein: CSARPATGSGSPLHF
CDR3 DNA: TGCAGTGCTAGACCAGCGACAGGGTCAGGTTCACCCCTCCACTTT
V gene: TRBV20-1
D gene: TRBD1
clone size: NA
J gene: TRBJ1-6

CDR3 protein: CSARLGTSGGDYNEQFF
CDR3 DNA: TGCAGTGCTAGACTCGGGACTAGCGGGGGGGACTACAATGAGCAGTTCTTC
V gene: TRBV20-1
D gene: TRBD2
clone size: NA
J gene: TRBJ2-1

CDR3 protein: CASSVAGSTGELFF
CDR3 DNA: TGTGCCAGCAGCGTAGCCGGGTCCACCGGGGAGCTGTTTTTT
V gene: TRBV9
D gene: NA
clone size: NA
J gene: TRBJ2-2

CDR3 protein: CASSPPRRSLYGYTF
CDR3 DNA: TGTGCCAGCAGCCCCCCCCGACGGTCCCTCTATGGCTACACCTTC
V gene: TRBV7-9
D gene: NA
clone size: few
J gene: TRBJ1-2

CDR3 protein: CASSSQGVETQYF
CDR3 DNA: TGTGCCAGCAGTTCACAGGGTGTGGAGACCCAGTACTTC
V gene: TRBV6-2/TRBV6-3
D gene: NA
clone size: NA
J gene: TRBJ2-5

CDR3 protein: CSVAIGSNQPQHF
CDR3 DNA: TGCAGCGTTGCGATAGGCAGCAATCAGCCCCAGCATTTT
V gene: TRBV29-1
D gene: NA
clone size: NA
J gene: TRBJ1-5

CDR3 protein: CASSLSGGGAYGYTF
CDR3 DNA: TGTGCCAGCAGTTTGTCCGGCGGAGGGGCCTATGGCTACACCTTC
V gene: TRBV27
D gene: NA
clone size: NA
J gene: TRBJ1-2

CDR3 protein: CASMPGPNTGELFF
CDR3 DNA: TGTGCCAGCATGCCGGGACCGAACACCGGGGAGCTGTTTTTT
V gene: TRBV6-1
D gene: NA
clone size: few
J gene: TRBJ2-2

CDR3 protein: CASSLRRYYGYTF
CDR3 DNA: TGTGCCAGCAGTTTAAGGCGATACTATGGCTACACCTTC
V gene: TRBV28
D gene: NA
clone size: few
J gene: TRBJ1-2

CDR3 protein: CASSPGTSGGQPQHF
CDR3 DNA: TGTGCCAGCAGTCCAGGGACGTCCGGGGGTCAGCCCCAGCATTTT
V gene: TRBV28
D gene: NA
clone size: NA
J gene: TRBJ1-5

CDR3 protein: CASRLASFNSPLHF
CDR3 DNA: TGTGCCAGCAGGCTGGCTTCGTTCAATTCACCCCTCCACTTT
V gene: TRBV27
D gene: NA
clone size: few
J gene: TRBJ1-6

CDR3 protein: CASSVNQGNEQFF
CDR3 DNA: TGTGCCAGCAGCGTAAACCAGGGTAATGAGCAGTTCTTC
V gene: TRBV7-9
D gene: NA
clone size: few
J gene: TRBJ2-1

CDR3 protein: CSAKKGLAGGTGELFF
CDR3 DNA: TGCAGTGCTAAAAAGGGACTAGCGGGGGGCACCGGGGAGCTGTTTTTT
V gene: TRBV20-1
D gene: TRBD2
clone size: NA
J gene: TRBJ2-2

CDR3 protein: CAGSQYRVVNEQFF
CDR3 DNA: TGTGCCGGCAGCCAGTATAGGGTTGTGAATGAGCAGTTCTTC
V gene: TRBV3-1
D gene: NA
clone size: NA
J gene: TRBJ2-1

CDR3 protein: CASSYDLTGGYNEQFF
CDR3 DNA: TGTGCCAGCAGTTACGACCTGACAGGGGGGTACAATGAGCAGTTCTTC
V gene: TRBV6-2/TRBV6-3
D gene: TRBD1
clone size: few
J gene: TRBJ2-1

CDR3 protein: CASSLPGGPMKNEQFF
CDR3 DNA: TGTGCCAGCAGCCTCCCGGGGGGACCGATGAAGAATGAGCAGTTCTTC
V gene: TRBV7-6
D gene: TRBD2
clone size: many
J gene: TRBJ2-1

CDR3 protein: CASSWGVSTEAFF
CDR3 DNA: TGTGCCAGCAGTTGGGGGGTCTCCACTGAAGCTTTCTTT
V gene: TRBV12-3/TRBV12-4
D gene: NA
clone size: NA
J gene: TRBJ1-1

CDR3 protein: CASSLQDRGLYNEQFF
CDR3 DNA: TGTGCCAGCAGCTTGCAGGACAGGGGGTTATACAATGAGCAGTTCTTC
V gene: TRBV5-5
D gene: TRBD1
clone size: few
J gene: TRBJ2-1

CDR3 protein: CASSQEVLGGEITGELFF
CDR3 DNA: TGCGCCAGCAGCCAAGAGGTGTTAGGGGGCGAAATCACCGGGGAGCTGTTTTTT
V gene: TRBV4-3
D gene: TRBD1
clone size: many
J gene: TRBJ2-2

CDR3 protein: CSAQDGNTGELFF
CDR3 DNA: TGCAGTGCACAAGACGGGAACACCGGGGAGCTGTTTTTT
V gene: TRBV20-1
D gene: NA
clone size: few
J gene: TRBJ2-2

CDR3 protein: CASSSPAGRSVVEQFF
CDR3 DNA: TGTGCCAGCAGCTCTCCGGCGGGCAGGTCTGTTGTTGAGCAGTTCTTC
V gene: TRBV7-6
D gene: NA
clone size: few
J gene: TRBJ2-1

CDR3 protein: CATSRDYTGASPLHF
CDR3 DNA: TGTGCCACCAGCAGAGATTATACAGGGGCCTCACCCCTCCACTTT
V gene: TRBV15
D gene: TRBD1
clone size: NA
J gene: TRBJ1-6

CDR3 protein: CASSLTPPWTGSNQPQHF
CDR3 DNA: TGTGCCAGCAGTTTAACCCCACCGTGGACAGGGAGCAATCAGCCCCAGCATTTT
V gene: TRBV27
D gene: TRBD1
clone size: NA
J gene: TRBJ1-5

CDR3 protein: CASSRLDSPIYNEQFF
CDR3 DNA: TGCGCCAGCAGCCGGCTGGACAGCCCTATATACAATGAGCAGTTCTTC
V gene: TRBV4-1
D gene: NA
clone size: many
J gene: TRBJ2-1

CDR3 protein: CATDRGETQYF
CDR3 DNA: TGTGCCACGGACAGGGGGGAGACCCAGTACTTC
V gene: TRBV6-2/TRBV6-3
D gene: TRBD1
clone size: NA
J gene: TRBJ2-5

CDR3 protein: CASSEWGQGNTEAFF
CDR3 DNA: TGTGCCAGCAGTGAGTGGGGACAGGGGAACACTGAAGCTTTCTTT
V gene: TRBV6-1
D gene: TRBD1
clone size: many
J gene: TRBJ1-1

CDR3 protein: CASSQEGSYTEAFF
CDR3 DNA: TGCGCCAGCAGCCAAGAGGGGTCGTACACTGAAGCTTTCTTT
V gene: TRBV4-1
D gene: NA
clone size: NA
J gene: TRBJ1-1

CDR3 protein: CATVDRGNTEAFF
CDR3 DNA: TGTGCCACCGTGGACAGGGGGAACACTGAAGCTTTCTTT
V gene: TRBV10-3
D gene: TRBD1
clone size: few
J gene: TRBJ1-1

CDR3 protein: CASRQAGELTDTQYF
CDR3 DNA: TGCGCCAGCCGTCAAGCGGGGGAGCTCACAGATACGCAGTATTTT
V gene: TRBV5-1
D gene: TRBD2
clone size: NA
J gene: TRBJ2-3

CDR3 protein: CASSLGGGRWDPSRDGYTF
CDR3 DNA: TGTGCCAGCAGCTTAGGGGGGGGGAGGTGGGACCCTAGCCGGGATGGCTACACCTTC
V gene: TRBV7-2
D gene: NA
clone size: many
J gene: TRBJ1-2

CDR3 protein: CSAGVSSYEQYF
CDR3 DNA: TGCAGTGCAGGGGTGAGCTCCTACGAGCAGTACTTC
V gene: TRBV20-1
D gene: NA
clone size: NA
J gene: TRBJ2-7

CDR3 protein: CASSRDSALGEQYF
CDR3 DNA: TGTGCCAGCAGTCGGGACTCCGCTTTAGGCGAGCAGTACTTC
V gene: TRBV6-1
D gene: NA
clone size: few
J gene: TRBJ2-7

CDR3 protein: CASPGQGAFSGANVLTF
CDR3 DNA: TGTGCCAGCCCCGGACAGGGGGCTTTCTCTGGGGCCAACGTCCTGACTTTC
V gene: TRBV7-2
D gene: TRBD1
clone size: many
J gene: TRBJ2-6

CDR3 protein: CASSEDRHRDNQPQHF
CDR3 DNA: TGTGCCAGCAGTGAGGACAGACATAGGGACAATCAGCCCCAGCATTTT
V gene: TRBV6-1
D gene: NA
clone size: NA
J gene: TRBJ1-5